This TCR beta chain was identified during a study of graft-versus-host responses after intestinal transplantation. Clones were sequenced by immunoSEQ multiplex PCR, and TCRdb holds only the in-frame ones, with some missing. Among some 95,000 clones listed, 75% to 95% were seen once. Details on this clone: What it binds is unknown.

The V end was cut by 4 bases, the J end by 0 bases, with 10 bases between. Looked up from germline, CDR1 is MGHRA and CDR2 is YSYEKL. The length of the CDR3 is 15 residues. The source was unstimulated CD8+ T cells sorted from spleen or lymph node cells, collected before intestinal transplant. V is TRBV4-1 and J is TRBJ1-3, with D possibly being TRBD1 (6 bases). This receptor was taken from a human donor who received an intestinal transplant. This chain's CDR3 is CASSPDRSSGNTIYF. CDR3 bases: TGCGCCAGCAGCCCAGACAGGTCCTCTGGAAACACCATATATTTT.